This passage covers 17 T cell receptor beta chains from one sample sequenced in a study of Tregs in tolerant kidney transplant recipients. Produced via immunoSEQ multiplex PCR; TCRdb's table is partial and in-frame only. This sample has approximately 65,000 clones, with 80% to 85% found just once. Sequenced: CD4+ T cells from blood. The origin of the receptors is a human donor in good health.

This clone was seen once. CDR3 protein: CASSWDRYNSPLHF. The CDR3 region has the DNA TGTGCCAGCAGCTGGGACAGGTATAATTCACCCCTCCACTTT. The gene calls are TRBV5-6 and TRBJ1-6; TRBD1 matches at 8 bases. In germline, CDR1 is SGHDT, CDR2 YYEEEE. The ends lost 3 bases at V and 4 bases at J; junction bases unmatched: 0. The CDR3 spans 14 residues.

Remarks on this clone: The same CDR3 is also encoded by other DNA sequences in this sample. This chain links TRBV4-1 with TRBJ1-3; 10 bases agree with TRBD1. The germline gives CDR1 MGHRA, CDR2 YSYEKL. The CDR3 loop spans 16 amino acids. With V trimmed by 0 bases and J by 4 bases, 3 bases remained unmatched. The CDR3 nucleotides read TGCGCCAGCAGCCAAGATCGACAGGGGGCAGGAAACACCATATATTTT. This translates into CASSQDRQGAGNTIYF.

The genes are TRBV15 and TRBJ2-5; TRBD2 matches 9 bases. Germline assignment: CDR1 LNHNV and CDR2 YYDKDF (reference sequence). This CDR3 contains 14 residues. Trimming took 8 bases from V and 5 from J; bases not matched to a gene: 9. The CDR3 sequence is CATWAPSGDETQYF. In DNA, the CDR3 is TGTGCCACCTGGGCCCCTAGCGGGGATGAGACCCAGTACTTC.

The chain couples TRBV7-2 to TRBJ2-5, with 7 bases matching TRBD1. J was trimmed by 2 bases and V by 0 bases; bases with no gene match: 0. Germline CDR1 SGHTA, CDR2 FQGNSA. There are 14 residues in the CDR3. In DNA form, the CDR3 reads TGTGCCAGCAGCTTAGCGGGACAGCAAGAGACCCAGTACTTC. It specifies CASSLAGQQETQYF. Based on the CDR3 plus reference TRBV7-2 and TRBJ2-5, the full variable domain is GAGVSQSPSNKVTEKGKDVELRCDPISGHTALYWYRQSLGQGLEFLIYFQGNSAPDKSGLPSDRFSAERTGGSVSTLTIQRTQQEDSAVYLCASSLAGQQETQYFGPGTRLLVL.

The chain recombines TRBV19 with TRBJ1-5; D call uncertain. The CDR3 totals 14 residues. Germline-derived CDR1 and CDR2 are LNHDA and SQIVND (reference sequence). V dropped 5 bases and J dropped 3 bases, with 11 bases sitting between them. Written as DNA, the CDR3 is TGTGCCAGTAGTCCCGGGCAGTCCAATCAGCCCCAGCATTTT. Translating gives CASSPGQSNQPQHF.

This chain joins TRBV18 and TRBJ1-1, with unresolved D. Germline V CDR1 and CDR2: KGHSH, LQKENI. Trimming cost V 2 bases and J 0 bases, with 13 bases left between them. The length of the CDR3 is 16 residues. CDR3 coding DNA: TGTGCCAGCTCACCATCGTCCAGCCCGCTGAACACTGAAGCTTTCTTT. Its translation: CASSPSSSPLNTEAFF. Drawing the rest from reference TRBV18 and TRBJ1-1, the complete variable domain is NAGVMQNPRHLVRRRGQEARLRCSPMKGHSHVYWYRQLPEEGLKFMVYLQKENIIDESGMPKERFSAEFPKEGPSILRIQQVVRGDSAAYFCASSPSSSPLNTEAFFGQGTRLTVV.

The chain links TRBV6-1 to TRBJ2-3; D is undetermined. The V gene lost 4 bases and the J gene lost 1 base, with 9 bases spanning the gap. The CDR3 consists of 14 residues. Germline CDR1 is MNHNS and CDR2 is SASEGT. This CDR3 reads CASSVQRGTDTQYF. The CDR3 coding sequence is TGTGCCAGCAGTGTCCAGCGAGGCACAGATACGCAGTATTTT.

The chain employs TRBV21-1 and TRBJ1-1; no check of the table's D call, TRBD1, against the DNA was made. TRBV21-1 corresponds to a pseudogene. This CDR3 spans 16 amino acids. DNA of the CDR3: TGTGCCAGCAGCAAAGTATTGAACAGGGGGAACACTGAAGCTTTCTTT. Protein sequence: CASSKVLNRGNTEAFF.

The CDR3 nucleotides are TGCGCCAGCACACGATCTGGGAGGAACACTGAAGCTTTCTTT. Residues: CASTRSGRNTEAFF. J is TRBJ1-1 and V is TRBV5-1; unclear D gene. The CDR3 has 14 amino acids. Trimming removed 6 bases from V and 1 base from J, with 13 bases in between. Germline V gives CDR1 SGHRS, CDR2 YFSETQ.

In this sample, this clone turned up once. The chain joins TRBV19 to TRBJ1-1; D not certain. CDR1 is LNHDA and CDR2 is SQIVND in the germline V gene (reference sequence). This CDR3 region has 13 residues. Trimming shortened V by 4 bases and J by 1 base, and 7 bases separated the two germline ends. The CDR3, as DNA: TGTGCCAGTAGTAGAAAGAGGAACACTGAAGCTTTCTTT. Translation: CASSRKRNTEAFF.

V gene TRBV5-1 combines with J gene TRBJ1-5; D gene unclear. V shed 0 bases and J shed 6 bases, with 7 bases lying between them. The CDR3 runs 13 residues. Looked up from germline, CDR1 is SGHRS and CDR2 is YFSETQ. CDR3 in DNA: TGCGCCAGCAGCTTGGGTGGAGGTCAGCCCCAGCATTTT. The encoded protein is CASSLGGGQPQHF.

This clone turned up a few times. The gene calls are TRBV5-4 and TRBJ1-1; TRBD1 is a possible D gene (5 bases). The V end lost 0 bases, the J end lost 6 bases, and 12 bases lay between the germline ends. Per the germline V gene, CDR1 is SGHNT and CDR2 is YYREEE (reference sequence). The CDR3 has 14 residues. CDR3 nucleotides: TGTGCCAGCAGCTTGGGTCAACAGGAGCCTGAAGCTTTCTTT. Residues: CASSLGQQEPEAFF.

This clone was seen once. The chain couples TRBV5-4 to TRBJ1-1; D gene unclear. Germline CDR1 and CDR2: SGHNT and YYREEE (reference sequence). The CDR3 loop spans 15 amino acids. V was shortened by 2 bases and J by 1 base, with 12 bases between the two germline ends. In DNA, the CDR3 is TGTGCCAGCAGCTTAGGTAGGAGTTGGAACACTGAAGCTTTCTTT. Translating gives CASSLGRSWNTEAFF.

This rearrangement joins TRBV11-1 to TRBJ1-3; maybe TRBD1 (6 bases). The CDR3 is 17 amino acids. With 4 bases removed from V and 0 bases from J, the gap between germline ends came to 16 bases. Germline CDR1 is SGHAT and CDR2 is FQDESV (reference sequence). For the CDR3, the DNA is TGTGCCAGCAGCTCCCTGGGGGGGCCGGTCTCTGGAAACACCATATATTTT. Amino acid sequence: CASSSLGGPVSGNTIYF.

The chain combines TRBV9 with TRBJ1-4; D is unresolved. Germline loops: CDR1 SGDLS, CDR2 YYNGEE. The CDR3 covers 15 residues. Trimming removed 0 bases from V and 2 bases from J, with 8 bases in between. CDR3 coding DNA: TGTGCCAGCAGCGTAGCAGCCGGGACTAATGAAAAACTGTTTTTT. It encodes CASSVAAGTNEKLFF.

CDR3 residues: CASGAGETQYF. In nucleotides, the CDR3 is TGTGCCAGCGGGGCAGGAGAGACCCAGTACTTC. The chain carries TRBV7-2 and TRBJ2-5; TRBD1 might be the D (5 bases). Germline V gene sequence: CDR1 SGHTA, CDR2 FQGNSA. Deletions cut 8 bases from V and 4 bases from J, with 8 bases between. The CDR3 is 11 amino acids.

The V gene is TRBV7-2, the J gene TRBJ2-3, with 8 bases matching TRBD2. Germline V gene sequence: CDR1 SGHTA, CDR2 FQGNSA. The ends lost 5 bases at V and 2 bases at J; junction bases unmatched: 6. This CDR3 has 15 residues. CDR3 loop: CASSPSRGATDTQYF. The CDR3 region has the DNA TGTGCCAGCAGCCCATCGCGGGGGGCCACAGATACGCAGTATTTT.